Listed below are T cell receptor beta chains from one sample, sequenced in a study of T cell repertoires in cytomegalovirus infection. Using its own MiXCR run on the reads, TCRdb lists one record per CDR3 protein. The sample includes some 300,000 distinct CDR3 sequences, around 9.6% of them seen just once. Sequenced material: PBMCs. The receptors were sampled from a human donor in good health (CMV status not recorded). Some clones in this sample may be carry-over from other donors' samples. Both conserved end residues are part of each CDR3. The D gene is left open where the match is weak. The size entry is marked missing in some rows and otherwise reads once, few, many or a size class.

CASSQGEWIRTEAFF TGCGCCAGCAGCCAAGGGGAGTGGATAAGGACTGAAGCTTTCTTT TRBJ1-1 many - TRBV4-1
CASSLRGRDTEAFF TGTGCCAGCAGTTTACGGGGGCGGGACACTGAAGCTTTCTTT TRBJ1-1 many - TRBV12-3/TRBV12-4
CSARRGGNEQFF TGCAGTGCTAGACGGGGGGGTAATGAGCAGTTCTTC TRBJ2-1 - TRBD2 TRBV20-1
CSARTGEKTNQPQHF TGCAGTGCTAGGACGGGGGAGAAGACCAATCAGCCCCAGCATTTT TRBJ1-5 few - TRBV20-1
CASSETLAGGNQPQHF TGTGCCAGCAGTGAAACCCTAGCAGGGGGCAATCAGCCCCAGCATTTT TRBJ1-5 many - TRBV6-1
CASSVNTNTEAFF TGCGCCAGCAGCGTGAACACGAACACTGAAGCTTTCTTT TRBJ1-1 - - TRBV5-1
CASSSAGLRTEAFF TGTGCCAGCAGCTCGGCGGGCTTACGCACTGAAGCTTTCTTT TRBJ1-1 few - TRBV5-4
CASSLGLDLGELFF TGTGCCAGCAGTTTAGGGTTGGACCTCGGGGAGCTGTTTTTT TRBJ2-2 - - TRBV28
CASSSQGVGTGELFF TGTGCCAGCAGCTCCCAGGGAGTGGGCACCGGGGAGCTGTTTTTT TRBJ2-2 many - TRBV7-6
CASSPARRTGDQGGYTF TGTGCCAGCAGCCCCGCCCGCCGGACAGGGGATCAGGGTGGCTACACCTTC TRBJ1-2 many TRBD1 TRBV7-2
CASRQGSQPQHF TGTGCCAGCCGACAGGGTAGTCAGCCCCAGCATTTT TRBJ1-5 many TRBD1 TRBV12-3/TRBV12-4
CASSWGGTSGGRQFF TGTGCCAGCAGCTGGGGGGGGACTAGCGGGGGTCGACAGTTCTTC TRBJ2-1 many TRBD2 TRBV5-6
CASSYYTDYTGELFF TGTGCCAGCAGTTACTATACAGATTACACCGGGGAGCTGTTTTTT TRBJ2-2 many - TRBV6-2/TRBV6-3
CASSPGLGQGSNEQFF TGTGCCAGCAGCCCCGGTTTAGGACAGGGGTCCAATGAGCAGTTCTTC TRBJ2-1 many TRBD1 TRBV7-2
CASSLLEVTLWEGNTEAFF TGTGCCAGCAGCCTCTTGGAGGTGACCCTTTGGGAGGGAAACACTGAAGCTTTCTTT TRBJ1-1 many - TRBV7-2
CASSYGRAREQYF TGTGCCAGCAGTTACGGCAGGGCGCGCGAGCAGTACTTC TRBJ2-7 many - TRBV6-6
CASSLKTGWGHNEQFF TGTGCCAGCAGCTTAAAGACAGGATGGGGGCACAATGAGCAGTTCTTC TRBJ2-1 - - TRBV7-4
CASIRDPLSYEQYF TGTGCCAGCATCCGGGACCCCCTCAGCTACGAGCAGTACTTC TRBJ2-7 - - TRBV6-2/TRBV6-3
CASSLTGKSTGELFF TGTGCCAGCAGCTTAACGGGAAAGAGCACCGGGGAGCTGTTTTTT TRBJ2-2 many - TRBV7-3
CASSLWDRGRLKQFF TGTGCCAGCAGTTTATGGGACAGGGGGCGCTTAAAGCAGTTCTTC TRBJ2-1 many TRBD1 TRBV28
CASEPTTGNEQYF TGCGCCAGCGAACCGACGACAGGTAACGAGCAGTACTTC TRBJ2-7 many - TRBV10-2
CATSRRLAGEFRRTTDTQYF TGTGCCACCAGCAGGAGACTAGCGGGGGAATTTAGGCGGACCACAGATACGCAGTATTTT TRBJ2-3 - TRBD2 TRBV15
CSAEDPNTGELFF TGCAGTGCCGAAGACCCGAACACCGGGGAGCTGTTTTTT TRBJ2-2 many - TRBV20-1
CASSYRGARAFF TGTGCCAGCAGTTACCGGGGGGCACGAGCTTTCTTT TRBJ1-1 many - TRBV6-5
CSAQMDTRNQPQHF TGCAGTGCCCAGATGGACACCCGCAATCAGCCCCAGCATTTT TRBJ1-5 few - TRBV20-1
CASIAGSPYTGELFF TGCGCCAGCATTGCCGGGTCACCATACACCGGGGAGCTGTTTTTT TRBJ2-2 few - TRBV5-1
CSARVSNTGELFF TGCAGCGCCCGGGTTTCGAACACCGGGGAGCTGTTTTTT TRBJ2-2 few - TRBV29-1
CSAPGGAAEQFF TGCAGTGCCCCCGGCGGGGCGGCTGAGCAGTTCTTC TRBJ2-1 many - TRBV20-1
CASSLWGAGNQPQHF TGTGCCAGCAGTCTCTGGGGGGCTGGCAATCAGCCCCAGCATTTT TRBJ1-5 many - TRBV12-3/TRBV12-4
CASRSRQGNYGYTF TGTGCCAGCAGATCCAGACAGGGTAACTATGGCTACACCTTC TRBJ1-2 - TRBD1 TRBV2
CASTSGGRGARNNEQFF TGTGCCAGCACCTCCGGAGGGCGGGGGGCTCGGAACAATGAGCAGTTCTTC TRBJ2-1 many TRBD2 TRBV12-3/TRBV12-4
CASSFTGGAKGYTF TGTGCCAGCAGTTTTACAGGGGGCGCGAAGGGCTACACCTTC TRBJ1-2 - TRBD1 TRBV28
CASSPDPWSSYNSPLHF TGTGCCAGCAGCCCAGACCCCTGGAGCTCCTATAATTCACCCCTCCACTTT TRBJ1-6 many - TRBV7-9
CATSDNDNEQFF TGTGCCACCAGTGACAATGACAATGAGCAGTTCTTC TRBJ2-1 many - TRBV24-1
CSARVGGRASYNEQFF TGCAGTGCTAGAGTGGGAGGCAGGGCAAGCTACAATGAGCAGTTCTTC TRBJ2-1 many - TRBV20-1
CASSSRGNTEAFF TGTGCCAGCAGCAGCCGTGGGAACACTGAAGCTTTCTTT TRBJ1-1 many - TRBV7-2
CASSTPILGQYF TGTGCCAGCAGTACCCCGATATTAGGGCAGTACTTC TRBJ2-7 many - TRBV28
CASSQRGQLYEQYF TGTGCCAGCAGCCAACGGGGACAGCTTTACGAGCAGTACTTC TRBJ2-7 many TRBD1 TRBV14
CASSQNEAFF TGTGCCAGTAGCCAAAATGAAGCTTTCTTT TRBJ1-1 - - TRBV19
CASSIRGGNEKLFF TGCGCCAGCAGCATCCGGGGGGGCAATGAAAAACTGTTTTTT TRBJ1-4 few - TRBV4-3
CSASRGRGEQYF TGCAGTGCTTCCAGGGGGCGAGGAGAGCAGTACTTC TRBJ2-7 many TRBD1 TRBV20-1
CASSEYLGYNEQFF TGTGCCAGCAGTGAATATCTTGGATACAATGAGCAGTTCTTC TRBJ2-1 - - TRBV25-1
CASSPLDRGAGYTF TGTGCCAGCAGTCCTTTGGACAGGGGAGCTGGCTACACCTTC TRBJ1-2 many TRBD1 TRBV27
CASSENRLNTGELFF TGTGCCAGCAGTGAAAACCGCTTGAACACCGGGGAGCTGTTTTTT TRBJ2-2 many - TRBV6-1
CASSLGGAIGDTQYF TGTGCCAGCAGTTTAGGGGGGGCGATTGGGGATACGCAGTATTTT TRBJ2-3 - - TRBV28
CASSYAWALGMILNTGELFF TGTGCCAGCAGTTATGCCTGGGCGTTGGGGATGATACTGAACACCGGGGAGCTGTTTTTT TRBJ2-2 many - TRBV6-2/TRBV6-3
CSARAVQGRTEAFF TGCAGTGCTAGAGCGGTCCAGGGGCGGACTGAAGCTTTCTTT TRBJ1-1 - - TRBV20-1
CASSLGTSGGPYNEQFF TGTGCCAGCAGCTTAGGGACTAGCGGGGGGCCCTACAATGAGCAGTTCTTC TRBJ2-1 many TRBD2 TRBV7-3
CASSPPLEAQETQYF TGCGCCAGCAGCCCCCCCCTGGAGGCTCAAGAGACCCAGTACTTC TRBJ2-5 few - TRBV5-1
CASKDSDRDSNIQYF TGTGCCAGCAAGGATTCGGACAGGGATTCGAACATTCAGTACTTC TRBJ2-4 many TRBD1 TRBV6-1